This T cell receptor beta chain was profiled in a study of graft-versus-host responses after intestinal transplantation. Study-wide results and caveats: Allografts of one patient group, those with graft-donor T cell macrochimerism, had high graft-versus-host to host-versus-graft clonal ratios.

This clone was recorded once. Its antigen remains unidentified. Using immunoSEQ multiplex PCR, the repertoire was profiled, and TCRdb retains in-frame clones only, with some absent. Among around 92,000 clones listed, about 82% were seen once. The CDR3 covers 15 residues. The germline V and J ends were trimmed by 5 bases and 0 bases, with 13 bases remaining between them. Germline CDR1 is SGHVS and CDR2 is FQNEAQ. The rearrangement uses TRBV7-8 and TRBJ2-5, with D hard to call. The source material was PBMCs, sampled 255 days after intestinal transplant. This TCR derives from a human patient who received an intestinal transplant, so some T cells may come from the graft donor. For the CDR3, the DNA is TGTGCCAGCAGCCCAAGGGTTCCGGACCAAGAGACCCAGTACTTC. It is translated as CASSPRVPDQETQYF.